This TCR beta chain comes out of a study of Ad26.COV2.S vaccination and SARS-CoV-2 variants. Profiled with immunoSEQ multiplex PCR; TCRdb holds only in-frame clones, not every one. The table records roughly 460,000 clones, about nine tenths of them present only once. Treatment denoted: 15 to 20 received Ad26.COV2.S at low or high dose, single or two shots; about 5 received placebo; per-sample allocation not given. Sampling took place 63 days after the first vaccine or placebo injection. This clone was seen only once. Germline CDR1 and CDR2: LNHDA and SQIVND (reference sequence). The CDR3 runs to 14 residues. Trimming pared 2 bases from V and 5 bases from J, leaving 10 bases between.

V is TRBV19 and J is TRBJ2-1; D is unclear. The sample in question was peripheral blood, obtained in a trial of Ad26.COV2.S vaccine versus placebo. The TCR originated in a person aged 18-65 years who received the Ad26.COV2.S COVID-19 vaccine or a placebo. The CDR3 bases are TGTGCCAGTAGTATAAACGGTTTCAACAATGAGCAGTTCTTC. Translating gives CASSINGFNNEQFF.